The 18 T cell receptor beta chains below all came from one sample that was sequenced in a study of cytotoxic CD8 clonotypes in ibrutinib-treated CLL. Produced via immunoSEQ multiplex PCR; TCRdb's table is partial and in-frame only. The sample has around 150,000 clones, 81% seen once. The source material was PBMCs, sampled after 12 months of ibrutinib treatment. Source of these receptors: a human donor with chronic lymphocytic leukemia.

A remark on this clone: Other DNA sequences within the sample encode an identical CDR3. The V gene is TRBV27, the J gene TRBJ1-1; D perhaps matches TRBD1 (5 bases). Germline CDR1 and CDR2: MNHEY and SMNVEV (reference sequence). The ends were cut back, 1 base at V and 4 bases at J, with 7 bases in the middle. The CDR3 totals 13 residues. As DNA, the CDR3 is TGTGCCAGCAGTTTATTCAGGGCCACTGAAGCTTTCTTT. It codes for CASSLFRATEAFF.

The J gene is TRBJ2-1, the V gene TRBV7-2; 8 bases map to TRBD2. J was trimmed by 9 bases and V by 0 bases; bases with no gene match: 7. The CDR3 runs 15 residues. Germline CDR1 reads SGHTA; CDR2 reads FQGNSA. This chain's CDR3 is CASSLASSGTTEQFF. The CDR3 region has the DNA TGTGCCAGCAGCTTAGCGAGTAGCGGGACGACTGAGCAGTTCTTC.

J is TRBJ1-1 and V is TRBV9; D ambiguous. With 1 base removed from V and 4 bases from J, the gap between germline ends came to 11 bases. CDR3 length: 14 residues. Germline CDR1 is SGDLS and CDR2 is YYNGEE. This chain's CDR3 is CASSVSRAGTEAFF. The CDR3 DNA reads as TGTGCCAGCAGCGTATCCAGAGCGGGCACTGAAGCTTTCTTT.

The genes are TRBV7-3 and TRBJ2-2, with TRBD1 identical over 7 bases. This CDR3 contains 17 residues. With 1 base clipped from V and 1 base from J, the junction kept 6 bases outside the gene matches. Germline lookup yields CDR1 SGHTA and CDR2 FQGTGA. The CDR3 bases are TGTGCCAGCAGCTTAAGTAGGACAGGAATGAACACCGGGGAGCTGTTTTTT. Protein product: CASSLSRTGMNTGELFF.

This chain connects TRBV29-1 to TRBJ2-7, with D tentatively TRBD1 or TRBD2 (6 bases each). This CDR3 contains 16 residues. Germline V lookup: CDR1 SQVTM, CDR2 ANQGSEA. V shed 1 base and J shed 2 bases, with 18 bases lying between them. The CDR3 region has the DNA TGCAGCGTTGAAGTTAGAGGGGGGATAAGAGCCTACGAGCAGTACTTC. This gives the protein CSVEVRGGIRAYEQYF.

The chain has TRBV18 and TRBJ2-7, with TRBD2 matching 7 bases. The CDR3 covers 17 residues. The V segment lost 6 bases and the J segment 3 bases; nucleotides outside the gene matches: 17. Germline loops: CDR1 KGHSH, CDR2 LQKENI. CDR3 protein: CASSPLGRETLNYEQYF. In DNA, the CDR3 is TGTGCCAGCTCCCCCCTTGGGAGGGAGACTTTGAACTACGAGCAGTACTTC.

This chain links TRBV6-4 with TRBJ2-2, with D perhaps TRBD1 (6 bases). CDR1 and CDR2 (germline): MRHNA, SNTAGT. The CDR3 length is 17 residues. The V end was cut by 5 bases, the J end by 0 bases, with 16 bases between. CDR3 sequence reads: CASSRHPGTSNTGELFF. In nucleotides, the CDR3 is TGTGCCAGCAGTCGACATCCCGGGACATCGAACACCGGGGAGCTGTTTTTT.

This rearrangement joins TRBV11-2 to TRBJ2-7; maybe TRBD2 (6 bases). The CDR3 length is 11 residues. Germline V gene lookup returns CDR1 SGHAT and CDR2 FQNNGV. V lost 5 bases to trimming and J lost 4 bases, with 6 bases between them. As DNA, the CDR3 is TGTGCCAGCAGCCGGGAGTACGAGCAGTACTTC. Translating it yields CASSREYEQYF.

J is TRBJ2-5 and V is TRBV29-1; the D gene is possibly TRBD2 (6 bases). The CDR3 contains 14 residues. V dropped 4 bases and J dropped 2 bases, with 14 bases sitting between them. Germline CDR1 and CDR2: SQVTM and ANQGSEA. CDR3 nucleotides: TGCAGCGTTGGAGCGGGCGCGAAGCAAGAGACCCAGTACTTC. This sequence encodes CSVGAGAKQETQYF.

V usage is TRBV28 and J usage is TRBJ2-5; 10 bases map to TRBD1. This CDR3 comprises 17 residues. CDR1 MDHEN and CDR2 SYDVKM come from the germline V gene. Trimming took 6 bases from V and 1 from J; bases not matched to a gene: 11. The CDR3 DNA sequence: TGTGCCAGCAGGGACAGGGGGATGAGGCTTGGCCAAGAGACCCAGTACTTC. Encoded protein: CASRDRGMRLGQETQYF.

The count of this clone is one. This sequence joins TRBV5-1 and TRBJ2-2; 7 bases map to TRBD1. CDR1 and CDR2 (germline): SGHRS, YFSETQ. The V gene end was trimmed by 2 bases and the J gene end by 7 bases; junction bases not matched to a gene: 11. This CDR3 has 16 amino acids. This chain's CDR3 is CASSLQTDRPGGELFF. The CDR3 nucleotides are TGCGCCAGCAGCTTACAGACGGACAGGCCCGGCGGGGAGCTGTTTTTT.

The chain links TRBV5-6 to TRBJ2-3; weak D call: TRBD1 (5 bases). This CDR3 has 15 amino acids. Germline V gene data show CDR1 as SGHDT and CDR2 as YYEEEE. V shed 1 base and J shed 4 bases, with 13 bases lying between them. Here the CDR3 DNA reads TGTGCCAGCAGCTTGACAGGTGGATTAGCAGATACGCAGTATTTT. Protein: CASSLTGGLADTQYF.

This rearrangement joins TRBV5-1 to TRBJ2-3, with TRBD2 matching 9 bases. This CDR3 region has 14 residues. The junction had 5 bases not matched to a gene; V was cut back by 7 bases and J by 2 bases. Germline values: CDR1 SGHRS, CDR2 YFSETQ. CDR3 region: CASREREVTDTQYF. Here the CDR3 DNA reads TGCGCCAGCCGCGAGCGGGAGGTCACAGATACGCAGTATTTT.

The chain is built from TRBV28 and TRBJ2-1, with D possibly TRBD1 on 5 matching bases. The CDR3 length is 14 residues. Trimming took 5 bases from V and 9 from J, leaving 17 bases between them. Germline lookup yields CDR1 MDHEN and CDR2 SYDVKM. The CDR3 coding sequence is TGTGCCAGCAGTCCCGCGCTGTTGACAGCTGAGCAGTTCTTC. Translation gives CASSPALLTAEQFF.

This clone was detected only once. V and J are TRBV6-6 and TRBJ2-3; D not certain. Germline V gene lookup returns CDR1 MNHNY and CDR2 SVGAGI (reference sequence). V dropped 2 bases and J dropped 6 bases, with 12 bases sitting between them. The CDR3 runs 14 residues. Here the CDR3 reads CASSYRVPRDTQYF. Here the CDR3 DNA reads TGTGCCAGCAGTTACCGCGTGCCGCGGGATACGCAGTATTTT.

This clone was seen a handful of times. CDR3 residues: CASSWGRVANTGELFF. In DNA, the CDR3 is TGTGCCAGCAGCTGGGGCAGGGTGGCGAACACCGGGGAGCTGTTTTTT. The V gene is TRBV7-2, the J gene TRBJ2-2; TRBD1 might be the D (5 bases). The CDR3 spans 16 residues. CDR1 is SGHTA, CDR2 FQGNSA, per germline. Trimming took 4 bases from V and 0 from J, leaving 12 bases between them.

The V and J genes are TRBV7-9 and TRBJ1-1; D may be TRBD1 (6 bases). The length of the CDR3 is 13 residues. The germline gives CDR1 SEHNR, CDR2 FQNEAQ (reference sequence). V was pared by 8 bases and J by 5 bases, with 15 bases between. The CDR3 nucleotides read TGTGCCAGCTCTATTGGAGGGGGTACTGAAGCTTTCTTT. Translating it yields CASSIGGGTEAFF.

V and J are TRBV2 and TRBJ2-7; 7 bases map to TRBD2. CDR3 length equals 12 residues. CDR1 is SNHLY and CDR2 is FYNNEI in the germline V gene. With V trimmed by 4 bases and J by 4 bases, 1 base remained unmatched. This chain's CDR3 is CASSGGGYEQYF. The CDR3 DNA sequence: TGTGCCAGCAGTGGGGGGGGTTACGAGCAGTACTTC.